This T cell receptor beta chain was profiled in a study of T cells after yellow fever vaccination (dated by TCRdb to the late 2010s). At the level of the whole study: Libraries from fractions with low cell numbers were prepared with the SMART-Seq v4 Ultra Low Input RNA kit. To follow T-cell clones before and after both primary and booster YFV17D yellow fever vaccination, bulk TCR alpha and beta repertoires underwent longitudinal sequencing. Two healthy male donors made up the cohort, one aged 18 to 30 years and the other aged 30 to 39 years. Blood was drawn at multiple timepoints before and after primary and secondary immunization, with bulk PBMC replicates and cell subsets isolated. What the research found in general, with its limitations: Most clones expanded after primary vaccination (96% of CD4 and approximately 86% of CD8) were re-detected after the booster, suggesting that broad memory maintenance occurred. Because abundant contaminating clonotypes from the bulk population could be contained in FACS-sorted repertoires, computational filtering was required. Only a couple of donors were included in the study, so the extent to which the findings can be generalized is limited. Compared with the primary T-cell response, the secondary T-cell response was faster but weaker, reaching its peak on day 5 rather than on day 15. A small share of clonotypes was detected in both CD4 and CD8 compartments, with the overlap likely arising from convergent recombination.

What the treatment or condition label conveys for this sample: live attenuated yellow fever vaccine strain. At every blood-draw timepoint, two biological replicates of bulk PBMCs were collected. PBMCs were isolated from peripheral blood using a standard Ficoll-Paque protocol. RNA was extracted with TriZol from bulk PBMCs, CD4 and CD8 fractions, and dextramer-positive and dextramer-negative fractions. TCR cDNA was synthesized by 5'RACE template switching, which introduced a universal primer site and unique molecular identifiers. Priming of cDNA synthesis was performed from both the TCR alpha and TCR beta constant segments. Library amplification used two PCR steps, and the second PCR step added sample barcodes and sequencing adapters. Sequencing of the libraries was done on either Illumina HiSeq 2500 (2x100 bp) or NovaSeq (2x150 bp). In the source study's methods: Reads were demultiplexed and collapsed into UMI consensus sequences with MIGEC, and V(D)J alignment was performed with MiXCR. Using edgeR on replicate PBMC samples, clonotypes were called vaccine-responding if FDR was below 0.01 and the log2 fold change was above 5 up to day 15. Each bulk clonotype received a CD4 or CD8 identity based on whether the sequenced CD4 or CD8 repertoire contained that clonotype at higher abundance. Using fastp at Q25 and MiXCR, TCRdb reprocessed the public reads and kept productive beta chains. For every CDR3 protein sequence, its rows merge into one entry that carries the most common genes and DNA. What appears here as the V and J calls and clone size reflects TCRdb's work, not the paper's. This sample gives hundreds of thousands of distinct CDR3 sequences in total; roughly an eighth of them show up just once. Together, the top ten hold 14% to 15% of the sample.

According to the germline V gene (reference sequence), CDR1 reads DFQATT and CDR2 reads SNEGSKA. From cysteine to phenylalanine, the CDR3 is 14 amino acids long. The kept DNA is CDR3 alone, 42 bases in frame from the first base. Trimming removed 5 bases from V and 4 bases from J; the gene matches leave 7 bases unexplained. As to this clonotype: The antigen this receptor binds is unknown. Per-nucleotide qualities are absent, and no much larger clonotype sits a single base away.

The V gene is TRBV20-1 and the J gene is TRBJ1-2, with 10 bases matching TRBD1. The TCR comes from a man aged 25-45 years who received the YFV17D yellow fever vaccine. The source material was PBMCs, sampled on the day of the yellow fever booster vaccination. Here the CDR3 is given as CSAGEGQGIYGYTF. The nucleotides read TGCAGTGCTGGGGAGGGACAGGGGATCTATGGCTACACCTTC.